Listed here is a single TCR beta chain. Its antigen is currently not known. No base qualities exist here, and no much larger clone lies one base off it. Additional DNA sequences in this sample encode the identical CDR3. A single peripheral blood draw of around 120 mL on average was collected from each donor into heparinised tubes. A BD FACSAria II was used to sort naive, central memory, regulatory and stem cell-like memory CD4+ T cells with a panel that included CD45RO, CCR7, CD25, CD127, CD95 and CD27. A purity above 95% was achieved for all sorted populations. PBMCs were separated immediately by Lymphoprep density gradient centrifugation and were stained directly, without being cultured. So that batch effects would be minimized, each experiment stained and sorted samples in pairs, pairing one healthy donor with one patient. Including cysteine and phenylalanine, the CDR3 has 12 amino acids. Only CDR3 DNA is held: 36 bases, read in frame from base 1. As encoded in the germline V gene, CDR1 is MNHEY while CDR2 is SVGAGI. V is clipped by 6 bases and J by 7 bases, and the sequence between their germline boundaries is 10 bases long.

The sample comes from a study of beta chain features in type 1 diabetes (dated by TCRdb to the late 2010s). About the full investigation: Patients and healthy donors did not differ in mean age, gender distribution, total cell number or subset yield. A total of about 100,000,000 sorted cells were examined across all samples, and RNA yield correlated strongly with the number of cells per subset. Regulatory and stem cell-like memory subsets were obtained from only 8 patients and roughly 8 healthy donors, while naive and central memory subsets were obtained from all 30 or so donors. The study compared TCRB repertoires of sorted circulating CD4+ T cell subsets between recently diagnosed type 1 diabetes patients and matched healthy donors. Results and caveats for the whole study, not just this receptor: A moderate but significant shortening of TCRB CDR3 length was observed in type 1 diabetes patients in all four CD4+ subsets. Naive, central memory and regulatory TCRB repertoires appeared to be more similar among patients than among healthy donors. Because small numbers of individuals were included in the HLA sub-analyses, any influence of HLA type on TCRB rearrangement was left unresolved. At VDJ recombination sites, type 1 diabetes patients had fewer insertions and more deleted nucleotides, which implies abnormalities in thymic rearrangement. Because cDNA was sequenced instead of genomic DNA, activated cells with high expression could be over-represented, although the groups did not differ in activation or CD3 levels. Shorter templates might be favored by PCR, yet because patient and control samples were amplified and corrected together, any such skew would affect both groups equally.

All of the isolated RNA was reverse transcribed with the High Capacity cDNA Reverse Transcription Kit, so expressed TCRB transcripts were sequenced. Deep immunoSEQ sequencing was applied to naive, central memory and regulatory T cell samples, giving an average of approximately 4 million total reads per sample. After sorted cells were lysed in RLT buffer, RNA was extracted with DNase-treated RNeasy Micro or Mini kits, with the choice depending on cell number. Each cell subset was processed on its own to prevent cross-contamination, while patient and healthy donor samples were processed together. The immunoSEQ multiplex PCR was used to amplify TCRB sequences from cDNA, yielding 87-bp fragments that span the CDR3 region. The amplicons were sequenced using the Illumina HiSeq platform. Under the source paper's analysis protocol: Synthetic template baselines were used to correct PCR bias computationally, reads within Hamming distance 2 were collapsed together, and singletons that could not be merged were discarded. Reads were aligned to IMGT to assign V, D and J genes, CDR3 length, and insertions or deletions at six rearrangement sites. Clonotype counts were normalized to sorted cell number within each subset before computing true diversity and Gini coefficients with the tcR R package. The overlap coefficient, calculated on TCRB nucleotide sequences, was used to measure repertoire sharing. As a proxy for the pre-selection repertoire, out-of-frame TCRB sequences from naive cells were analyzed. In TCRdb, the immuneACCESS table is reduced to in-frame sequences with V and J assigned. These tables do not hold every clone; where another copy was compared, an unresolved V gene accounts for under half, and the others remain unexplained. The V and J calls and clone size come from that table; D and trimming were worked out from the DNA. The sample yields some 660,000 clones; more than 12% were counted once. The top ten constitute approximately 0.042% of the sample.

The chain is assembled from TRBV6-5 and TRBJ2-1; the best D guess is TRBD1, with 5 bases matching. Sample: naive CD4+ T cells from blood. The cell subset or site label on this specimen signifies: true naive CD4+ T cells. The clonotype originates from a man younger than 30 with type 1 diabetes. The DNA sequence follows: TGTGCCAGCAGCCGTCAGGGTAATGAGCAGTTCTTC. It specifies CASSRQGNEQFF.